One sample yielded the 26 T cell receptor beta chains listed below, sequenced in a study of blood T cell repertoires in COVID-19 (dated by TCRdb to about 2020). The library was made by the immunoSEQ multiplex PCR assay. The table was pulled from immuneACCESS by TCRdb, which kept in-frame rearrangements only. Such tables lose some clones; where checked, under half of the loss comes from unresolved V genes, and the rest has no known cause. This sample gives under 120,000 clones in total; approximately 85% of them show up just once. Jointly, the top ten make up 2.1% of the sample. Sequenced: peripheral blood. The receptors were sampled from a human donor in a cohort sampled during active COVID-19.

The V gene is TRBV9, the J gene TRBJ1-1; D call uncertain. The CDR3 is made up of 13 amino acids. V lost 0 bases and J 1 base, leaving 4 bases between the germline ends. CDR1 and CDR2 (germline): SGDLS, YYNGEE. CDR3 bases: TGTGCCAGCAGCGTAGGGGCGAACACTGAAGCTTTCTTT. Translated: CASSVGANTEAFF. Full variable domain (rest looked up from reference TRBV9 and TRBJ1-1): DSGVTQTPKHLITATGQRVTLRCSPRSGDLSVYWYQQSLDQGLQFLIQYYNGEERAKGNILERFSAQQFPDLHSELNLSSLELGDSALYFCASSVGANTEAFFGQGTRLTVV.

The chain couples TRBV27 to TRBJ2-2; maybe TRBD2 (5 bases). The CDR3 is 14 amino acids. Germline values: CDR1 MNHEY, CDR2 SMNVEV (reference sequence). V was cut by 3 bases and J by 4 bases, with 9 bases left in between. CDR3 nucleotide sequence: TGTGCCAGCAGTTTGAGGACTGCCACCGGGGAGCTGTTTTTT. It translates to CASSLRTATGELFF.

DNA of the CDR3: TGCGCCAGCAGTGAACTCCTCAATGAGCAGTTCTTC. This sequence encodes CASSELLNEQFF. This chain connects TRBV10-2 to TRBJ2-1; D is unresolved. The V gene lost 3 bases and the J gene lost 6 bases, with 6 bases spanning the gap. The CDR3 runs to 12 residues. Germline values: CDR1 WSHSY, CDR2 SAAADI.

This clone was seen a few times. This chain links TRBV30 with TRBJ2-2, with 14 bases lining up with TRBD2. J was trimmed by 5 bases and V by 3 bases; bases with no gene match: 2. Germline CDR1 reads GTSNPN; CDR2 reads SVGIG (reference sequence). The CDR3 covers 15 residues. The CDR3 here is CAWRGLAGETGELFF. The CDR3 DNA is TGTGCCTGGAGGGGACTAGCGGGAGAGACCGGGGAGCTGTTTTTT.

This clone was counted between two and nine times. The rearrangement uses TRBV7-9 and TRBJ1-5; no firm D call. Looked up from germline, CDR1 is SEHNR and CDR2 is FQNEAQ (reference sequence). V was pared by 4 bases and J by 2 bases, with 9 bases between. The CDR3 is 14 amino acids. CDR3 nucleotide sequence: TGTGCCAGCAGCTCCTCCGGGGGCAATCAGCCCCAGCATTTT. As protein: CASSSSGGNQPQHF. The full variable domain, rest sourced from reference TRBV7-9 and TRBJ1-5, is DTGVSQNPRHKITKRGQNVTFRCDPISEHNRLYWYRQTLGQGPEFLTYFQNEAQLEKSRLLSDRFSAERPKGSFSTLEIQRTEQGDSAMYLCASSSSGGNQPQHFGDGTRLSIL.

CDR3 in amino acids: CASSLGPGTGNTEAFF. CDR3 DNA: TGTGCCAGCAGCTTAGGTCCCGGGACAGGGAACACTGAAGCTTTCTTT. The rearrangement joins TRBV11-3 to TRBJ1-1; 8 positions match TRBD1. Germline assignment: CDR1 SGHNT and CDR2 YENEEA. The CDR3 runs to 16 residues. Trimming cost V 1 base and J 1 base; bases outside gene matches: 5.

The chain is built from TRBV3-1 (or the pseudogene TRBV3-2) and TRBJ2-3; 7 nucleotides match TRBD2. The CDR3 spans 16 residues. In germline, CDR1 is LGHDT, CDR2 YNNKEL (reference sequence). V trimming: 0 bases; J trimming: 0 bases; junction bases outside the gene matches: 3. The CDR3 DNA sequence: TGTGCCAGCAGCCAAGACACTAGCGCTAGCACAGATACGCAGTATTTT. This sequence encodes CASSQDTSASTDTQYF.

The chain is built from TRBV7-8 and TRBJ2-3; 9 bases line up with TRBD2. CDR1 SGHVS and CDR2 FQNEAQ come from the germline V gene. The CDR3 covers 19 residues. Losses at the gene ends were 0 bases for V and 1 base for J; bases not matched to a gene: 11. CDR3 residues: CASSLAGRVAGGRTDTQYF. As DNA, the CDR3 is TGTGCCAGCAGCTTAGCGGGCCGGGTGGCGGGGGGGCGCACAGATACGCAGTATTTT.

This clone has just one count. The genes are TRBV11-2 and TRBJ2-3; TRBD2 matches 10 bases. Germline assignment: CDR1 SGHAT and CDR2 FQNNGV. The V segment lost 3 bases and the J segment 5 bases; nucleotides outside the gene matches: 5. The CDR3 extends over 15 amino acids. The CDR3 DNA is TGTGCCAGCAGCTTCTCTAGCGGGAGTGTAGATACGCAGTATTTT. The encoded protein is CASSFSSGSVDTQYF.

The rearrangement links TRBV24-1 to TRBJ2-3; D is ambiguous. Germline V gene sequence: CDR1 KGHDR, CDR2 SFDVKD. The CDR3 is 13 residues long. The V gene lost 6 bases and the J gene lost 0 bases, with 6 bases spanning the gap. CDR3 protein: CATSITSTDTQYF. As DNA, the CDR3 is TGTGCCACCAGTATAACTAGCACAGATACGCAGTATTTT.

The chain joins TRBV7-9 to TRBJ1-2; 7 bases line up with TRBD1. Germline CDR1 SEHNR, CDR2 FQNEAQ (reference sequence). The V gene end was trimmed by 5 bases and the J gene end by 2 bases; junction bases not matched to a gene: 2. This CDR3 spans 13 amino acids. Here the CDR3 reads CASSAGQNYGYTF. CDR3 DNA: TGTGCCAGCAGCGCGGGACAGAACTATGGCTACACCTTC. Full variable domain (outside the CDR3, taken from reference TRBV7-9 and TRBJ1-2): DTGVSQNPRHKITKRGQNVTFRCDPISEHNRLYWYRQTLGQGPEFLTYFQNEAQLEKSRLLSDRFSAERPKGSFSTLEIQRTEQGDSAMYLCASSAGQNYGYTFGSGTRLTVV.

The chain uses TRBV6-5 and TRBJ2-7; 8 nucleotides agree with TRBD2. This CDR3 has 13 amino acids. Germline V gives CDR1 MNHEY, CDR2 SVGAGI. Trimming cost V 7 bases and J 0 bases; bases outside gene matches: 2. The CDR3 region has the DNA TGTGCCAGCAAGCGGGGGAGCTCCTACGAGCAGTACTTC. Translation gives CASKRGSSYEQYF.

This rearrangement joins TRBV7-2 to TRBJ2-7; 7 nucleotides align to TRBD1. V was clipped by 4 bases and J by 0 bases; unmatched bases: 3. Germline V CDR1 and CDR2: SGHTA, FQGNSA. The CDR3 loop spans 14 amino acids. This chain's CDR3 is CASSSRDSSYEQYF. The DNA for the CDR3 is TGTGCCAGCAGCTCTCGGGACAGCTCCTACGAGCAGTACTTC.

The V and J genes are TRBV19 and TRBJ1-2; tentatively, D is TRBD1 (5 bases). CDR1 and CDR2 from the germline V gene are LNHDA and SQIVND (reference sequence). Trimming pared 7 bases from V and 0 bases from J, leaving 15 bases between. CDR3 length: 15 amino acids. CDR3 residues: CASTPEAGANYGYTF. CDR3 sequence (DNA): TGTGCCAGTACCCCGGAGGCGGGGGCTAACTATGGCTACACCTTC.

The chain links TRBV11-2 to TRBJ2-2, with D maybe TRBD1 (5 bases). This CDR3 has 14 residues. Germline assignment: CDR1 SGHAT and CDR2 FQNNGV. V was clipped by 11 bases and J by 1 base, with 14 bases between them. The CDR3, as DNA: TGTGCCCAGGGCAAGCTCAAGAACACCGGGGAGCTGTTTTTT. Its protein is CAQGKLKNTGELFF.

The J gene is TRBJ1-4, the V gene TRBV5-1; 7 bases agree with TRBD1. V shed 2 bases and J 6 bases; nucleotides not matched to a gene: 4. Germline CDR1 is SGHRS and CDR2 is YFSETQ. This CDR3 has 14 residues. The CDR3 DNA follows: TGCGCCAGCAGCTTAAGAGGGACAGATGAAAAACTGTTTTTT. Its translation: CASSLRGTDEKLFF.

J is TRBJ1-2 and V is TRBV6-5; TRBD1 is a possible D gene (6 bases). Looked up from germline, CDR1 is MNHEY and CDR2 is SVGAGI. The V end was cut by 10 bases, the J end by 4 bases, with 22 bases between. The CDR3 is 15 residues long. CDR3: CATSPGSTGVYGYTF. Here the CDR3 DNA reads TGTGCCACCTCTCCTGGATCGACAGGTGTCTATGGCTACACCTTC.

J is TRBJ1-5 and V is TRBV7-8; 7 positions match TRBD1. The germline gives CDR1 SGHVS, CDR2 FQNEAQ. V shed 5 bases, J shed 6 bases, and the junction held 4 bases outside the gene matches. The CDR3 runs to 13 residues. The DNA of the CDR3 is TGTGCCAGCAGCCTTTCAGGGGGTCAGCCCCAGCATTTT. Protein sequence: CASSLSGGQPQHF.

The rearrangement uses TRBV28 and TRBJ1-4, with a possible D match to TRBD1 (6 bases). V was trimmed by 6 bases and J by 0 bases, leaving 20 bases between them. Germline CDR1 reads MDHEN; CDR2 reads SYDVKM. CDR3 length equals 18 residues. The CDR3 region is CASRPGAPLIATNEKLFF. The CDR3, as DNA: TGTGCCAGCAGACCAGGGGCGCCCTTAATTGCAACTAATGAAAAACTGTTTTTT.

The chain is built from TRBV9 and TRBJ2-3; D is unclear. Germline V gene data show CDR1 as SGDLS and CDR2 as YYNGEE. The V gene lost 4 bases and the J gene lost 5 bases, with 11 bases spanning the gap. This CDR3 spans 13 amino acids. The CDR3 spells CASSLWAEDTQYF. The CDR3 DNA is TGTGCCAGCAGCTTGTGGGCCGAAGATACGCAGTATTTT.

This clone was counted a single time. The chain is built from TRBV7-9 and TRBJ1-1, with D hard to call. V was trimmed by 1 base and J by 5 bases, leaving 8 bases between them. Looked up from germline, CDR1 is SEHNR and CDR2 is FQNEAQ (reference sequence). The CDR3 is 13 amino acids. CDR3: CASSLEAATEAFF. The CDR3 DNA sequence: TGTGCCAGCAGCTTAGAGGCGGCGACTGAAGCTTTCTTT.

CDR3 residues: CASSSGLADTDTQYF. The CDR3 DNA sequence: TGCGCCAGCAGCTCCGGACTAGCGGACACAGATACGCAGTATTTT. V usage is TRBV5-1 and J usage is TRBJ2-3; 10 bases line up with TRBD2. The junction had 3 bases not matched to a gene; V was cut back by 3 bases and J by 2 bases. The CDR3 runs 15 residues. The germline V gene has CDR1 SGHRS and CDR2 YFSETQ. The variable domain in full, with the rest retrieved from reference TRBV5-1 and TRBJ2-3, is KAGVTQTPRYLIKTRGQQVTLSCSPISGHRSVSWYQQTPGQGLQFLFEYFSETQRNKGNFPGRFSGRQFSNSRSEMNVSTLELGDSALYLCASSSGLADTDTQYFGPGTRLTVL.

V and J are TRBV18 and TRBJ1-6; no clear D gene. V was cut by 5 bases and J by 8 bases, with 7 bases left in between. The CDR3 totals 12 residues. Per the germline V gene, CDR1 is KGHSH and CDR2 is LQKENI. The CDR3 coding sequence is TGTGCCAGCTCAGGGCGGGATTCACCCCTCCACTTT. Amino acid sequence: CASSGRDSPLHF.

J is TRBJ1-1 and V is TRBV27; a weak D match, TRBD1 (6 bases). CDR1 MNHEY and CDR2 SMNVEV come from the germline V gene (reference sequence). The germline V and J ends were trimmed by 2 bases and 6 bases, with 10 bases remaining between them. The CDR3 length is 13 residues. CDR3 nucleotides: TGTGCCAGCAGTTTAGGGGGCTTGGCTGAAGCTTTCTTT. Translated, it gives CASSLGGLAEAFF.

V usage is TRBV10-1 and J usage is TRBJ2-1, with 11 bases matching TRBD2. Germline V lookup: CDR1 WNHNN, CDR2 SYGVQD (reference sequence). J gave up 2 bases and V 3 bases, and 6 bases lay outside the gene matches. The CDR3 is 17 amino acids. As DNA, the CDR3 is TGCGCCAGCAGTGACCCTATAGCGGGGGGGCCCTACAATGAGCAGTTCTTC. Encoded protein: CASSDPIAGGPYNEQFF.

The chain carries TRBV5-1 and TRBJ2-2; D unclear. V lost 6 bases and J 4 bases, leaving 10 bases between the germline ends. Germline V CDR1 and CDR2: SGHRS, YFSETQ. The CDR3 sequence is 13 residues long. This CDR3 is CASKDSGTGELFF. CDR3 coding DNA: TGCGCCAGCAAGGATTCGGGCACCGGGGAGCTGTTTTTT. Combining the CDR3 with reference TRBV5-1 and TRBJ2-2 gives the whole variable domain KAGVTQTPRYLIKTRGQQVTLSCSPISGHRSVSWYQQTPGQGLQFLFEYFSETQRNKGNFPGRFSGRQFSNSRSEMNVSTLELGDSALYLCASKDSGTGELFFGEGSRLTVL.